These T cell receptor beta chains were read from a single sample in a study of blood T cell repertoires in COVID-19. Profiling relied on immunoSEQ multiplex PCR, and the TCRdb table lists in-frame clones only, not all of them. The table shows under 150,000 clones, with roughly 84% occurring only once. Material: peripheral blood. The receptors stem from an elderly woman with acute or convalescent COVID-19. Both conserved end residues are part of each CDR3. The order of the fields is V gene, clone size, J gene, D gene, CDR3 DNA, CDR3 protein. D genes are given only for firm matches. Clone size is stated in some rows and not others, as once, few, many or a class when expanded.

TRBV7-6	.	TRBJ1-6	.	TGTGCCAGCAGCCTCCAGGGTGATTCACCCCTCCACTTT	CASSLQGDSPLHF
TRBV7-6	few	TRBJ1-5	.	TGTGCCAGCAGCTTAGATCCCCCGATGAGATATCGCAATCAGCCCCAGCATTTT	CASSLDPPMRYRNQPQHF
TRBV2	.	TRBJ1-2	.	TGTGCCAGCAGTCTACCTCGGTTGCATAAGTGGTACACCTTC	CASSLPRLHKWYTF
TRBV2	.	TRBJ1-2	TRBD1	TGTGCCAGCACCCCCGGGACAGACTATGGCTACACCTTC	CASTPGTDYGYTF
TRBV27	.	TRBJ2-2	TRBD1	TGTACCAGCACAAGACAGGGGGCTCTGAACACCGGGGAGCTGTTTTTT	CTSTRQGALNTGELFF
TRBV5-4	.	TRBJ2-5	.	TGTGCCAGCAGCGGACCGGACAGACAAGAGACCCAGTACTTC	CASSGPDRQETQYF
TRBV4-3	.	TRBJ1-1	.	TGCGCCAGCAGCCGTTCGAGAACGGGTATCATGAACACTGAAGCTTTCTTT	CASSRSRTGIMNTEAFF
TRBV7-7	once	TRBJ1-1	TRBD1	TGTGCTAGCAGCTCGGACAGGGGAGCTGAAGCTTTCTTT	CASSSDRGAEAFF
TRBV10-3	.	TRBJ1-3	.	TGTGCCAGCGGGACCGACTCTGGAAACACCATATATTTT	CASGTDSGNTIYF
TRBV30	.	TRBJ1-6	TRBD1	TGTGCCACCCGGGACAGGGGGTGGTCACCCCTCCACTTT	CATRDRGWSPLHF
TRBV24-1	.	TRBJ2-7	.	TGTGCCAACTGGCCGGGGTCAGAACAAAACTACGAGCAGTACTTC	CANWPGSEQNYEQYF
TRBV19	.	TRBJ1-1	.	TGTGCCAGTAGTATAATCGGGGGAGGAAAGACTGAAGCTTTCTTT	CASSIIGGGKTEAFF
TRBV5-4	.	TRBJ1-2	.	TGTGCCAGCAGCTTGCCTTTAGGAGTAAATTATGGCTACACCTTC	CASSLPLGVNYGYTF
TRBV20-1	.	TRBJ2-1	.	TGCAGTGCTAGTACGCGCTGGTATGAGCAGTTCTTC	CSASTRWYEQFF
TRBV27	.	TRBJ1-6	.	TGTGCCAGCAGGACGACAAGAGAATCACCCCTCCACTTT	CASRTTRESPLHF
TRBV2	.	TRBJ1-1	.	TGTGCCAGCAGGGTCCGGGACTCAGTGGGGACTGAAGCTTTCTTT	CASRVRDSVGTEAFF
TRBV29-1	.	TRBJ1-1	TRBD1	TGCAGCGTTGAATCAGGGGGCAGGACTTTCTTT	CSVESGGRTFF
TRBV19	.	TRBJ2-1	.	TGTGCCAGTAGTATCTCCAGGGGGGCCTTGGGGAGTTCCTTCTTGTTCTTC	CASSISRGALGSSFLFF
TRBV11-3	.	TRBJ1-1	.	TGTGCCAGCAGCGCGGGTAGAGCGAACACTGAAGCTTTCTTT	CASSAGRANTEAFF
TRBV19	.	TRBJ2-3	TRBD1	TGTGCCACCGCGGACAGGGGGCTCGCAGATACGCAGTATTTT	CATADRGLADTQYF
TRBV5-1	once	TRBJ2-2	TRBD1	TGCGCCAGCAGCAGATACCAGGGGGCAGGGACCGGGGAGCTGTTTTTT	CASSRYQGAGTGELFF
TRBV5-1	.	TRBJ1-6	.	TGCGCCAGCAGCTTGGAGTCCAGGGGAACCTCACCCCTCCACTTT	CASSLESRGTSPLHF
TRBV29-1	.	TRBJ1-1	.	TGCAGCGTTGACGGGGTAGGGATGAACACTGAAGCTTTCTTT	CSVDGVGMNTEAFF
TRBV4-3	.	TRBJ1-2	TRBD1	TGCGCCAGCAGCCCAGGGGGCAGGAGTCCTAACTATGGCTACACCTTC	CASSPGGRSPNYGYTF
TRBV6-2/TRBV6-3	.	TRBJ1-6	.	TGTGCCAGCAGTCCCCCGGGGAACAATTCACCCCTCCACTTT	CASSPPGNNSPLHF
TRBV7-9	once	TRBJ2-4	.	TGTGCCAGCAGCTTAATCAGGCAGGATACAAACATTCAGTACTTC	CASSLIRQDTNIQYF
TRBV3-1/TRBV3-2	.	TRBJ2-1	.	TGTGCCAGCAGCCAAGATGTGGGGGGTTACAATGAGCAGTTCTTC	CASSQDVGGYNEQFF
TRBV5-1	.	TRBJ1-1	TRBD1	TGCGCCAGCAGCTTAGGTCCGGGACAGGTGAACACTGAAGCTTTCTTT	CASSLGPGQVNTEAFF
TRBV5-1	.	TRBJ2-1	TRBD1	TGCGCCAGCAGTCCTGCGGGGACAGGGAGGCGAAATGAGCAGTTCTTC	CASSPAGTGRRNEQFF
TRBV7-2	.	TRBJ1-6	.	TGTGCCAGCAGCTTCTCTCGGGGTAGCAATTCACCCCTCCACTTT	CASSFSRGSNSPLHF
TRBV4-3	.	TRBJ1-4	.	TGCGCCAGCAGCCAAGGGGCAGGGGCTAATGAAAAACTGTTTTTT	CASSQGAGANEKLFF
TRBV5-5	.	TRBJ1-2	.	TGTGCCAGCAGCTTGGCTGGCAGGGGAGGCTACACCTTC	CASSLAGRGGYTF
TRBV11-3	.	TRBJ2-3	TRBD2	TGTGCCAGCAGCCCCGGGACTAGCGGGAGAGCAGATACGCAGTATTTT	CASSPGTSGRADTQYF
TRBV2	.	TRBJ1-4	.	TGTGCCACCCGACTGTCGTCAACTAATGAAAAACTGTTTTTT	CATRLSSTNEKLFF
TRBV5-6	few	TRBJ1-2	TRBD1	TGTGCCAGCAGCGCCGGACAGGGGCTTGGGGGCTACACCTTC	CASSAGQGLGGYTF
TRBV5-1	.	TRBJ2-5	TRBD1	TGCGCCAGCAGCTTGATGGGGACAGCACAAGAGACCCAGTACTTC	CASSLMGTAQETQYF
TRBV7-9	.	TRBJ2-2	TRBD1	TGTGCCAGCAGCTTAGAAACCCTCCGGGACAGGGCTAACGGGGAGCTGTTTTTT	CASSLETLRDRANGELFF
TRBV9	.	TRBJ2-7	.	TGTGCCAGCAGCTCATGGGGAGGGGGGCCGCAGTACTTC	CASSSWGGGPQYF
TRBV4-3	.	TRBJ1-1	.	TGCGCCAGCAGCCGGGACTCCGGCGGAGCTTTCTTT	CASSRDSGGAFF
TRBV7-2	.	TRBJ1-1	.	TGTGCCAGCAGCTTGGGACACTCGAACACTGAAGCTTTCTTT	CASSLGHSNTEAFF
TRBV6-2/TRBV6-3	.	TRBJ1-6	TRBD1	TGTGCCAGCAGTCATACAGACAGGGGGCGGAATTCACCCCTCCACTTT	CASSHTDRGRNSPLHF
TRBV5-1	.	TRBJ1-1	.	TGCGCCAGCAGCTGGGACTCCATGAACACTGAAGCTTTCTTT	CASSWDSMNTEAFF
TRBV12-3/TRBV12-4	.	TRBJ1-5	.	TGTGCCAGCAGTTTAGCGCGAGGGCCCCAGCATTTT	CASSLARGPQHF
TRBV27	.	TRBJ2-1	TRBD1	TGTGCCAGCAGTTTATCGACAGGGGGCGGAAAAAATGAGCAGTTCTTC	CASSLSTGGGKNEQFF
TRBV18	.	TRBJ2-5	TRBD1	TGTGCCAGCTCCCACAGGGGGCAAGCAGAGACCCAGTACTTC	CASSHRGQAETQYF
TRBV5-1	.	TRBJ1-1	.	TGCGCCAGCAGCTTACCGCAGGGTGGGGCCACTGAAGCTTTCTTT	CASSLPQGGATEAFF
TRBV19	.	TRBJ2-7	TRBD2	TGTGCCAGTAGATACATGCGGTTGGGCCTAGCGGTAACCTCCTACGAGCAGTACTTC	CASRYMRLGLAVTSYEQYF
TRBV5-6	few	TRBJ1-6	TRBD1	TGTGCCAGCAGCTTACTGACAGGGATGGGTTCACCCCTCCACTTT	CASSLLTGMGSPLHF
TRBV5-4	.	TRBJ2-2	.	TGTGCCAGCAGCTTGTTCCGGGGCACCGGGGAGCTGTTTTTT	CASSLFRGTGELFF